This TCR beta chain was captured in a study of blood T cells in healthy people across ages. Overall study results and limits: Conclusively comparing naive with antigen-experienced cells was impossible with unsorted PBMCs. For the donors, CMV status was unknown and possibly confounded expanded clonotype changes.

Together with a sample-barcoded 5' primer, a J-beta primer mix was included in a second PCR lasting roughly 6 to 12 cycles. One entry per CDR3 protein, called by TCRdb with MiXCR from the 5' RACE reads. The sample has hundreds of thousands of distinct CDR3 sequences; 49% are singletons. PBMCs, at least 6 million per sample, were isolated. This CDR3 is built from 19 residues. V was pared by 1 base and J by 1 base, with 11 bases of the junction left unmatched. Germline lookup yields CDR1 LGHNA and CDR2 YNFKEQ. A few counts support this clonotype. Its antigen is still unknown. The material sequenced was blood. The receptor was isolated from a woman aged 60 to 75 in good health. The chain uses TRBV4-2 and TRBJ2-1; 9 bases fit TRBD2. As DNA, the CDR3 is TGTGCCAGCAGCCAAGGCCTCTTTTCGACTAGCGGATCCTACAATGAGCAGTTCTTC. This sequence encodes CASSQGLFSTSGSYNEQFF.